These T cell receptor beta chains were read from a single sample in a study of STAT5B mutations in CD4+ large granular lymphocyte leukemia. The protocol was immunoSEQ multiplex PCR, while the TCRdb copy is restricted to in-frame clones and leaves out a portion. This sample has around 21,000 clones, with roughly 75% found just once. The sample comprised CD4+ T cells from blood buffy coats. Receptors originate from a human donor in good health. CDR3s leave out the opening cysteine and the closing phenylalanine or tryptophan. The D gene is left open where the match is weak.

CDR3aa,v_gene,d_gene
ASSASGQGAFYGYT,TRBV6-4,TRBD1
ASRYLAGSYEQY,TRBV27,TRBD2
ASTESRGANTGELF,TRBV2,-
ASSISGTGQPQH,TRBV19,TRBD1
ASIYQFYGYT,TRBV6-1,-
ASSGDSFNYGYT,TRBV14,TRBD1
ASSTGQGRDTQY,TRBV5-1,TRBD1
ASSGGLAGVGLNEQF,TRBV2,TRBD2
ASSETSGSTDTQY,TRBV10-2,TRBD2
ASSTPGNTEAF,TRBV6-5,-
ASSQGNGASYSTDTQY,TRBV14,-
ASSYGGAQGVGAF,TRBV6-5,TRBD1
ASSLGDVSGSETDTQY,TRBV11-3,TRBD2
AITGQLNTEAF,TRBV10-3,-
ASKTSTGELF,TRBV6-1,-
ASSLSRLLVEQY,TRBV7-9,-
ASSYARLAPDYEQY,TRBV6-5,TRBD2
ASSERRTDEQF,TRBV2,-
TSSPYPLDRFYEQY,TRBV1,-
ASSPPVLAGTYEQY,TRBV28,TRBD2
ASSHAAGQGEEQY,TRBV4-2,TRBD1
ASTTGRWDTQY,TRBV7-7,-